One sample yielded the 12 T cell receptor beta chains listed below, sequenced in a study of regulatory T cells in long-lasting Graves disease (dated by TCRdb to the early 2020s). Library construction relied on multiplex PCR. TCRdb names Illumina HiSeq 4000 as the instrument used. CDR3 regions were amplified by Arm-PCR with iRepertoire HTBI primers to construct TCR beta libraries. TCRdb trimmed public reads at Q25 via fastp, called clones via MiXCR and kept in-frame beta chains. A single entry per CDR3 protein holds the most common genes and DNA from its merged rows. The sample profile shows 310,000 or so distinct CDR3 sequences; around 23% of them were found once. The top ten hold roughly three fifths of the sample. The time point label for this specimen denotes: persistent/refractory GD, antithyroid drugs over 5 years with positive TRAb. For both TCR sequencing and RNA sequencing, RNA was extracted from PBMCs using TRIzol.

The sample in question was peripheral blood mononuclear cells (PBMCs), obtained when the disease was refractory, from a patient treated with antithyroid drugs. The receptors were sampled from a female donor with Graves disease.

This clonotype came up many times. The chain couples TRBV28 to TRBJ1-2; the D is unclear. CDR3 length equals 16 residues. Trimming stripped 7 bases from V and 4 bases from J, with 22 bases between. Germline V gives CDR1 MDHEN, CDR2 SYDVKM. The CDR3 region has the DNA TGTGCCAGCACGCCTTTCGGAGAGGCGGATAGCTATGGCTACACCTTC. It specifies CASTPFGEADSYGYTF.

Only a few counts were recorded for this clonotype. This chain links TRBV6-1 with TRBJ1-4; a weak D match, TRBD1 (5 bases). The CDR3 is 15 amino acids. V dropped 5 bases and J dropped 7 bases, with 17 bases sitting between them. The germline V gene encodes CDR1 MNHNS and CDR2 SASEGT. CDR3: CASSPRRVDGEKLFF. CDR3 DNA: TGTGCCAGCAGTCCTCGCAGGGTTGACGGTGAAAAACTGTTTTTT.

This clonotype was observed at least ten times. J is TRBJ2-2 and V is TRBV24-1; D gene ambiguous. The CDR3 covers 14 residues. Looked up from germline, CDR1 is KGHDR and CDR2 is SFDVKD. The ends were cut back, 9 bases at V and 1 base at J, with 11 bases in the middle. The CDR3 sequence is CATGRTGNTGELFF. In DNA form, the CDR3 reads TGTGCCACCGGCAGGACGGGGAACACCGGGGAGCTGTTTTTT.

V is TRBV18 and J is TRBJ2-7; TRBD1 aligns across 9 bases. V lost 5 bases, J lost 2 bases, and 10 bases stayed unmatched. The CDR3 consists of 16 residues. CDR1 and CDR2 (germline): KGHSH, LQKENI. In nucleotides, the CDR3 is TGTGCCAGCTCATCCAAACCGGGACAGGGACCCTACGAGCAGTACTTC. This gives the protein CASSSKPGQGPYEQYF.

This clonotype has a count of ten or more. The chain uses TRBV28 and TRBJ2-7, with D possibly being TRBD1 (6 bases). Trimming stripped 6 bases from V and 2 bases from J, with 23 bases between. The CDR3 sequence is 17 residues long. The germline gives CDR1 MDHEN, CDR2 SYDVKM. This CDR3 is CASSPGHQDYFAYEQYF. DNA of the CDR3: TGTGCCAGCAGCCCGGGACACCAAGATTATTTCGCCTACGAGCAGTACTTC.

CDR3 sequence (DNA): TGTGCCAGTAGTATCGCTTACGGGCCTTCAAACATTCAGTACTTC. It specifies CASSIAYGPSNIQYF. This chain links TRBV19 with TRBJ2-4; D is uncertain. The CDR3 runs to 15 residues. Trimming left V 3 bases short and J 6 bases short, with 15 bases between. Germline V gene data show CDR1 as LNHDA and CDR2 as SQIVND (reference sequence).

This clonotype was observed a handful of times. CDR3 protein: CASRQDSNQPQHF. The CDR3 DNA reads as TGTGCCAGCAGACAAGATAGCAATCAGCCCCAGCATTTT. V and J are TRBV6-1 and TRBJ1-5; the D is unclear. Between the trimmed V and J ends, which lost 6 bases and 0 bases, there was a span of 6 bases. The CDR3 is 13 amino acids. Germline V gene lookup returns CDR1 MNHNS and CDR2 SASEGT.

This clonotype was detected only a few times. The chain joins TRBV30 to TRBJ2-4; D gene ambiguous. V lost 8 bases and J 2 bases, leaving 16 bases between the germline ends. CDR3 size: 14 residues. Germline values: CDR1 GTSNPN, CDR2 SVGIG (reference sequence). This CDR3 is CAGSNDFPKNIQYF. The CDR3 DNA is TGTGCCGGAAGCAATGATTTTCCCAAAAACATTCAGTACTTC.

This clonotype was seen repeatedly, ten times or more. This sequence joins TRBV6-1 and TRBJ2-7; TRBD1 aligns across 9 bases. With V trimmed by 8 bases and J by 0 bases, 2 bases remained unmatched. CDR1 and CDR2 from the germline V gene are MNHNS and SASEGT. This CDR3 has 13 residues. This chain's CDR3 is CASRDRVSYEQYF. In nucleotides, the CDR3 is TGTGCCAGCCGGGACAGGGTCTCCTACGAGCAGTACTTC.

This clonotype occurred many times. V and J are TRBV7-2 and TRBJ1-1, with D uncertain. This CDR3 is 13 amino acids long. The V and J ends lost 3 bases and 4 bases respectively, with 9 bases between them. CDR1 and CDR2 (germline): SGHTA, FQGNSA. Written as DNA, the CDR3 is TGTGCCAGCAGCTTGCCGTCGAGCACTGAAGCTTTCTTT. This codes for CASSLPSSTEAFF.

This clonotype came up many times. The CDR3 sequence is CASNGDSNQPQHF. The CDR3 DNA sequence: TGTGCCAGCAACGGGGATAGCAATCAGCCCCAGCATTTT. J is TRBJ1-5 and V is TRBV6-1; D is undetermined. CDR3 length: 13 residues. Looked up from germline, CDR1 is MNHNS and CDR2 is SASEGT. Trimming cost V 7 bases and J 0 bases, with 7 bases left between them.

This clonotype was observed a handful of times. The gene calls are TRBV10-3 and TRBJ2-7, with 7 positions matching TRBD1. CDR1 and CDR2 (germline): ENHRY, SYGVKD. Losses at the gene ends were 3 bases for V and 3 bases for J; bases not matched to a gene: 2. The CDR3 spans 13 residues. The CDR3 is CAISDNRGYEQYF. CDR3 nucleotides: TGTGCCATCAGTGACAACAGGGGCTACGAGCAGTACTTC.